This T cell receptor (beta chain) was retrieved from a study of blood T cell repertoires in COVID-19. Produced via immunoSEQ multiplex PCR; TCRdb's table is partial and in-frame only. This sample carries 250,000 or so clones, about four fifths of them seen once, and the ten largest clones take roughly 2%. The sequencing input was peripheral blood. The receptor was derived from a man aged 25 to 40 who had recovered from COVID-19.

CDR3 amino acids: CASSLQETANYGYTF. CDR3 nucleotide sequence: TGTGCCAGCAGTCTACAGGAGACAGCTAACTATGGCTACACCTTC. The V gene is TRBV11-2, the J gene TRBJ1-2; D may be TRBD1 (5 bases). Germline lookup yields CDR1 SGHAT and CDR2 FQNNGV. The CDR3 totals 15 residues. V was pared by 6 bases and J by 0 bases, with 14 bases between.